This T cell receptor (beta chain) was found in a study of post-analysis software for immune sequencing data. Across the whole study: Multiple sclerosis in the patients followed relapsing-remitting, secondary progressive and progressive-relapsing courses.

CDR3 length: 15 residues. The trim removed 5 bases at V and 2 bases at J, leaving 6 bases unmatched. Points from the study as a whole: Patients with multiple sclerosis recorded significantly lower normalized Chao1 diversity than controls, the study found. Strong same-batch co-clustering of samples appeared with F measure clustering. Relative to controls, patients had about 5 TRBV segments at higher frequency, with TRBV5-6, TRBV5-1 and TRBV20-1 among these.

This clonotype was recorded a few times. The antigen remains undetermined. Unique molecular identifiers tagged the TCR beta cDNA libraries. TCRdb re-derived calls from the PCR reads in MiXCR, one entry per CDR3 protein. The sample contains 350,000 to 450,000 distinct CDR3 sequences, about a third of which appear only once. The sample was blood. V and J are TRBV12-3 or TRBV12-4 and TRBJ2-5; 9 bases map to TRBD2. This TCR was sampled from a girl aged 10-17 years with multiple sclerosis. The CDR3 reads CASSDVSGGQETQYF. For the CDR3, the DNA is TGTGCCAGCAGTGACGTTAGCGGGGGACAAGAGACCCAGTACTTC.